This T cell receptor (beta chain) derives from a study of cytomegalovirus exposure and HLA in healthy donors. Use of 60 Vbeta and 13 Jbeta primers characterized the PCR. The data were produced by immunoSEQ multiplex PCR, yet TCRdb's version contains in-frame clones alone and is incomplete. The sample yields roughly 98,000 clones, under 85% seen once. General study results and limits: Sequencing likely generated an artifact that appeared as a cluster of highly shared sequence variants. Later analysis placed DRB1 highest and HLA-C lowest in TCR association rates, which differed by HLA locus. High specificity and sensitivity for cytomegalovirus status were reported for the classifier.

The CDR3 has 16 amino acids. The V gene end was trimmed by 10 bases and the J gene end by 0 bases; junction bases not matched to a gene: 8. Per the germline V gene, CDR1 is LNHDA and CDR2 is SQIVND (reference sequence). Regarding this clone: What it recognizes is unknown.

The genes are TRBV19 and TRBJ1-5, with TRBD1 matching over 11 bases. The TCR originated in a man in his forties in good health and CMV-seronegative. The sample consisted of PBMCs. The chain's CDR3 is CATGDRGGYSNQPQHF. CDR3 sequence (DNA): TGTGCCACCGGGGACAGGGGGGGATATAGCAATCAGCCCCAGCATTTT. Variable domain in full (rest from reference TRBV19 and TRBJ1-5): DGGITQSPKYLFRKEGQNVTLSCEQNLNHDAMYWYRQDPGQGLRLIYYSQIVNDFQKGDIAEGYSVSREKKESFPLTVTSAQKNPTAFYLCATGDRGGYSNQPQHFGDGTRLSIL.